Below are 21 T cell receptor beta chains sequenced from a single sample in a study of blood T cell repertoires in COVID-19. Data came from immunoSEQ multiplex PCR; TCRdb stores just in-frame clones and leaves some out. This sample carries around 160,000 clones, around 81% of them seen once, and the ten largest clones take approximately 2.7%. The source material was peripheral blood. The origin of the receptors is a woman in her forties with active or convalescent COVID-19.

The chain uses TRBV7-8 and TRBJ1-5; the match to TRBD1 covers 7 bases. V was pared by 3 bases and J by 3 bases, with 5 bases of the junction left unmatched. The CDR3 sequence is 15 residues long. The germline V gene encodes CDR1 SGHVS and CDR2 FQNEAQ. CDR3 DNA: TGTGCCAGCAGCTTCGGGACAGCTACCAATCAGCCCCAGCATTTT. This sequence encodes CASSFGTATNQPQHF.

This chain connects TRBV6-1 to TRBJ2-7; possible D gene TRBD1, 7 bases. In germline, CDR1 is MNHNS, CDR2 SASEGT. Trimming took 2 bases from V and 0 from J, leaving 14 bases between them. This CDR3 spans 16 amino acids. The CDR3 spells CASSERRGQSSYEQYF. For the CDR3, the DNA is TGTGCCAGCAGTGAAAGGAGGGGGCAGAGCTCCTACGAGCAGTACTTC.

This clone was observed once. The J gene is TRBJ2-7, the V gene TRBV6-2 or TRBV6-3; D is possibly TRBD1 (7 bases). This CDR3 region has 17 residues. Trimming pared 4 bases from V and 3 bases from J, leaving 22 bases between. CDR1 is MNHEY and CDR2 is SVGEGT in the germline V gene. The CDR3: CASSSLFRSQGGYEQYF. The CDR3 DNA sequence: TGTGCCAGCAGTTCCCTCTTTCGCTCGCAGGGGGGCTACGAGCAGTACTTC.

The rearrangement uses TRBV7-2 and TRBJ1-1; weak D call: TRBD1 (6 bases). Germline CDR1 and CDR2: SGHTA and FQGNSA. The CDR3 is 16 amino acids. V was clipped by 3 bases and J by 4 bases, with 18 bases between them. The CDR3 loop is CASSFDHGQPGTEAFF. Written as DNA, the CDR3 is TGTGCCAGCAGCTTTGACCACGGACAGCCGGGCACTGAAGCTTTCTTT.

The V call is TRBV10-1, the J call TRBJ1-3; TRBD1 is a possible D gene (6 bases). Germline lookup yields CDR1 WNHNN and CDR2 SYGVQD (reference sequence). Trimming left V 6 bases short and J 4 bases short, with 19 bases between. The CDR3 runs 16 residues. The CDR3 protein is CASSGIRGAGGNTIYF. The CDR3 DNA sequence: TGCGCCAGCAGCGGTATTCGGGGGGCTGGGGGAAACACCATATATTTT.

The chain is built from TRBV10-3 and TRBJ1-5; TRBD1 is a possible D gene (6 bases). The CDR3 loop spans 13 amino acids. V was pared by 11 bases and J by 2 bases, with 13 bases between. Germline V gene lookup returns CDR1 ENHRY and CDR2 SYGVKD. The CDR3 here is CAGGASGNQPQHF. DNA for the CDR3: TGTGCCGGGGGCGCAAGCGGCAATCAGCCCCAGCATTTT.

The CDR3 is CASSDWAGTGNSPLHF. The CDR3 DNA sequence: TGTGCCAGCAGTGACTGGGCGGGTACGGGCAATTCACCCCTCCACTTT. The chain joins TRBV28 to TRBJ1-6, with D uncertain. Trimming removed 5 bases from V and 7 bases from J, with 18 bases in between. Germline CDR1 and CDR2: MDHEN and SYDVKM. The length of the CDR3 is 16 residues.

The rearrangement joins TRBV4-3 to TRBJ2-3, with 10 bases matching TRBD2. This CDR3 has 20 residues. Germline trimming cut 4 bases from V and 0 bases from J; bases unmatched to any gene: 16. CDR1 is LGHNA, CDR2 YSLEER, per germline. The DNA for the CDR3 is TGCGCCAGCAGCCCAAGGTGGGCTAGCGGGAGCCCAACTAGCACAGATACGCAGTATTTT. Translated: CASSPRWASGSPTSTDTQYF.

The chain couples TRBV11-2 to TRBJ1-6; a weak D match, TRBD1 (5 bases). CDR1 is SGHAT and CDR2 is FQNNGV in the germline V gene. Deletions cut 2 bases from V and 9 bases from J, with 17 bases between. The CDR3 consists of 16 residues. Written as DNA, the CDR3 is TGTGCCAGCAGCTTATTACAGGACGCCCCTGGTTCACCCCTCCACTTT. Translated: CASSLLQDAPGSPLHF.

The CDR3 DNA sequence: TGTGCCAGCAGTGGACAGGGGGATTGGGGCAATCAGCCCCAGCATTTT. It specifies CASSGQGDWGNQPQHF. V is TRBV28 and J is TRBJ1-5; TRBD1 matches at 10 bases. V was pared by 5 bases and J by 2 bases, with 6 bases of the junction left unmatched. Germline lookup yields CDR1 MDHEN and CDR2 SYDVKM. The CDR3 runs to 16 residues.

The chain links TRBV27 to TRBJ2-2; D perhaps matches TRBD2 (5 bases). The CDR3 spans 15 residues. Germline assignment: CDR1 MNHEY and CDR2 SMNVEV (reference sequence). V lost 3 bases and J lost 3, with 11 bases in between. The CDR3 DNA reads TGTGCCAGCAGTTTTTACAGCGGCGACACCGGGGAGCTGTTTTTT. It yields the protein CASSFYSGDTGELFF.

The J gene is TRBJ2-1, the V gene TRBV30; 11 bases match TRBD2. The germline V gene encodes CDR1 GTSNPN and CDR2 SVGIG (reference sequence). The CDR3 contains 16 residues. V lost 3 bases to trimming and J lost 8 bases; unmatched junction nucleotides: 12. The CDR3 here is CAWSPLLAGVGHEQFF. CDR3 sequence (DNA): TGTGCCTGGAGCCCCCTACTAGCGGGAGTGGGGCATGAGCAGTTCTTC.

The rearrangement uses TRBV19 and TRBJ1-1; TRBD1 matches at 8 bases. The CDR3 contains 15 residues. CDR1 is LNHDA and CDR2 is SQIVND in the germline V gene (reference sequence). V dropped 7 bases and J dropped 4; count of bases not matched to a gene: 11. CDR3 sequence (DNA): TGTGCCAGTACCGCAGGGGGCAATATAGGCACTGAAGCTTTCTTT. This codes for CASTAGGNIGTEAFF.

J is TRBJ1-5 and V is TRBV13, with D possibly TRBD1 on 5 matching bases. Trimming shortened V by 4 bases and J by 5 bases, and 15 bases separated the two germline ends. The length of the CDR3 is 15 residues. CDR1 and CDR2 (germline): PRHDT, FYEKMQ (reference sequence). CDR3 DNA: TGTGCCAGCAGCTCCATCAACGACAGAGATCAGCCCCAGCATTTT. Amino acid sequence: CASSSINDRDQPQHF.

J is TRBJ1-1 and V is TRBV30; no reliable D call. Trimming stripped 1 base from V and 0 bases from J, with 6 bases between. Per germline, CDR1 GTSNPN and CDR2 SVGIG (reference sequence). This CDR3 has 13 amino acids. In nucleotides, the CDR3 is TGTGCCTGGAGTGAGAGGATGAACACTGAAGCTTTCTTT. Translation: CAWSERMNTEAFF.

The chain joins TRBV12-3 or TRBV12-4 to TRBJ1-1; 9 bases map to TRBD1. This CDR3 spans 13 amino acids. V lost 7 bases, J lost 4 bases, and 4 bases stayed unmatched. CDR3 DNA: TGTGCCAGCACCCCGACAGGGGGCACTGAAGCTTTCTTT. Amino acids: CASTPTGGTEAFF.

CDR3 sequence reads: CSVEAQGWSGGEQYF. DNA of the CDR3: TGCAGCGTTGAAGCACAGGGTTGGAGCGGTGGCGAGCAGTACTTC. V is TRBV29-1 and J is TRBJ2-7, with D tentatively TRBD1 (6 bases). Looked up from germline, CDR1 is SQVTM and CDR2 is ANQGSEA. The CDR3 loop spans 15 amino acids. V was clipped by 1 base and J by 6 bases, with 19 bases between them.

The chain is built from TRBV5-1 and TRBJ1-2; D is undetermined. The V end was cut by 0 bases, the J end by 2 bases, with 8 bases between. The germline V gene has CDR1 SGHRS and CDR2 YFSETQ. The CDR3 sequence is 14 residues long. The CDR3 here is CASSLDRENYGYTF. In DNA, the CDR3 is TGCGCCAGCAGCTTGGACCGGGAAAACTATGGCTACACCTTC.

J is TRBJ1-5 and V is TRBV5-6; perhaps TRBD1 as D (5 bases). Germline loops: CDR1 SGHDT, CDR2 YYEEEE. CDR3 length equals 13 residues. V lost 0 bases and J lost 7, with 8 bases in between. The CDR3 DNA reads as TGTGCCAGCAGCTTGGGGGGCGGACAGCCCCAGCATTTT. Translating gives CASSLGGGQPQHF.

This rearrangement joins TRBV27 to TRBJ2-1, with D possibly being TRBD2 (5 bases). The V and J ends lost 3 bases and 4 bases respectively, with 25 bases between them. The germline gives CDR1 MNHEY, CDR2 SMNVEV (reference sequence). This CDR3 spans 19 amino acids. The CDR3 bases are TGTGCCAGCAGTTTGCGGCTAGCTCTATCGGCGGCCCGTTACAATGAGCAGTTCTTC. It yields the protein CASSLRLALSAARYNEQFF.

This clone occurred once. The rearrangement uses TRBV18 and TRBJ1-2; 9 nucleotides agree with TRBD1. From germline, CDR1 is KGHSH and CDR2 LQKENI. The CDR3 is 18 residues long. Trimming at V came to 5 bases and at J to 0 bases, leaving 13 bases not matched to a gene. The CDR3 reads CASSATQGALVSNYGYTF. In DNA form, the CDR3 reads TGTGCCAGCTCAGCCACACAGGGGGCCCTGGTTTCTAACTATGGCTACACCTTC.